What follows are 23 T cell receptor beta chains derived from one specimen sequenced in a study of T cells after yellow fever vaccination. One entry per CDR3 protein results from TCRdb running MiXCR on the 5' RACE reads. The profile shows 45,000 to 60,000 distinct CDR3 sequences, approximately 5.5% of them singletons. The starting material was PBMCs, either bulk or a sorted T-cell subset (CD4+, CD8+, memory, or dextramer-sorted; not recorded which), obtained on the day of the yellow fever booster vaccination. The receptors were sampled from a man between 18 and 35 years old who received the YFV17D yellow fever vaccine.

At least ten counts were recorded for this clonotype. The CDR3 loop is CSERSGTGLPDTQYF. DNA for the CDR3: TGCAGCGAACGCTCCGGGACAGGTCTGCCAGATACGCAGTATTTT. The rearrangement links TRBV29-1 to TRBJ2-3, with TRBD1 matching over 8 bases. The V and J ends lost 7 bases and 4 bases, in that order; junction bases with no gene match: 13. CDR3 size: 15 residues. Germline lookup yields CDR1 SQVTM and CDR2 ANQGSEA.

The CDR3 nucleotides read TGCGCCAGCAGCGCGGACAGGGAAAACACCGGGGAGCTGTTTTTT. Its translation: CASSADRENTGELFF. The chain combines TRBV4-1 with TRBJ2-2; 8 nucleotides match TRBD1. Trimming at V came to 5 bases and at J to 2 bases, leaving 4 bases not matched to a gene. Germline CDR1 is MGHRA and CDR2 is YSYEKL. The CDR3 length is 15 residues.

This clonotype has at least ten counts. This sequence joins TRBV7-2 and TRBJ1-6; D gene uncertain. Trimming pared 3 bases from V and 9 bases from J, leaving 6 bases between. This CDR3 comprises 12 residues. Germline V gives CDR1 SGHTA, CDR2 FQGNSA. CDR3 loop: CASSFSISPLHF. CDR3 nucleotide sequence: TGTGCCAGCAGCTTCTCTATTTCACCCCTCCACTTT.

Ten or more counts support this clonotype. V and J are TRBV6-5 and TRBJ2-7, with D uncertain. The ends were cut back, 4 bases at V and 2 bases at J, with 15 bases in the middle. CDR1 is MNHEY, CDR2 SVGAGI, per germline. The CDR3 loop spans 15 amino acids. CDR3 protein: CASSSGVPRTYEQYF. In DNA form, the CDR3 reads TGTGCCAGCAGTTCCGGCGTTCCCCGGACCTACGAGCAGTACTTC.

V usage is TRBV11-2 and J usage is TRBJ1-1, with D tentatively TRBD1 (5 bases). V was cut by 3 bases and J by 3 bases, with 11 bases left in between. Per the germline V gene, CDR1 is SGHAT and CDR2 is FQNNGV. This CDR3 comprises 14 residues. The CDR3 region has the DNA TGTGCCAGCAGCTTTCGGGGCGCGGACACTGAAGCTTTCTTT. It specifies CASSFRGADTEAFF.

The chain carries TRBV7-2 and TRBJ2-5; a weak D match, TRBD1 (6 bases). The V and J ends lost 5 bases and 2 bases respectively, with 15 bases between them. Germline lookup yields CDR1 SGHTA and CDR2 FQGNSA. The CDR3 sequence is 15 residues long. The CDR3 loop reads CASSLDLGGQETQYF. CDR3 bases: TGTGCCAGCAGCCTGGATCTAGGGGGACAAGAGACCCAGTACTTC.

This clonotype was detected only a few times. The chain uses TRBV7-2 and TRBJ2-7; the match to TRBD1 covers 7 bases. Germline assignment: CDR1 SGHTA and CDR2 FQGNSA. The junction had 2 bases not matched to a gene; V was cut back by 0 bases and J by 3 bases. The CDR3 contains 14 residues. This chain's CDR3 is CASSLAGQSYEQYF. The CDR3 DNA sequence: TGTGCCAGCAGCTTAGCGGGACAGAGCTACGAGCAGTACTTC.

This clonotype was counted many times. This chain connects TRBV20-1 to TRBJ2-1, with 11 bases aligning to TRBD1. The CDR3 spans 14 residues. Looked up from germline, CDR1 is DFQATT and CDR2 is SNEGSKA (reference sequence). V gave up 1 base and J gave up 9 bases; unmatched junction bases: 5. The CDR3: CSARGDRGSSEQFF. CDR3 sequence (DNA): TGCAGTGCTAGAGGGGACAGGGGGTCGAGTGAGCAGTTCTTC.

This clonotype was counted only a few times. The chain has TRBV5-1 and TRBJ2-1; 10 bases fit TRBD2. Germline V gene data show CDR1 as SGHRS and CDR2 as YFSETQ. This CDR3 comprises 15 residues. Trimming took 5 bases from V and 7 from J; bases not matched to a gene: 9. CDR3 nucleotide sequence: TGCGCCAGCAGTACGGGACTAGCGTTGAGGAATGAGCAGTTCTTC. As protein: CASSTGLALRNEQFF.

This clonotype has only a few counts. The J gene is TRBJ1-3, the V gene TRBV7-2; D call uncertain. The CDR3 runs 14 residues. Germline loops: CDR1 SGHTA, CDR2 FQGNSA. Trimming took 4 bases from V and 0 from J, leaving 7 bases between them. Here the CDR3 reads CASSSQNSGNTIYF. In DNA form, the CDR3 reads TGTGCCAGCAGCTCACAGAACTCTGGAAACACCATATATTTT. Full variable domain (outside the CDR3, taken from reference TRBV7-2 and TRBJ1-3): GAGVSQSPSNKVTEKGKDVELRCDPISGHTALYWYRQSLGQGLEFLIYFQGNSAPDKSGLPSDRFSAERTGGSVSTLTIQRTQQEDSAVYLCASSSQNSGNTIYFGEGSWLTVV.

Note on this clonotype: This may come from a read error, since a much larger clone is one base off. This chain links TRBV27 with TRBJ1-5; D might be TRBD1 (5 bases). The CDR3 has 14 amino acids. Germline lookup yields CDR1 MNHEY and CDR2 SMNVEV (reference sequence). The CDR3 loop reads CACSFSRDLEPQHF. The CDR3 coding sequence is TGTGCCTGCAGTTTTTCGAGGGACTTAGAGCCCCAGCATTTT.

The table lists this clonotype with many counts. The J gene is TRBJ2-5, the V gene TRBV7-9, with 15 bases lining up with TRBD2. CDR1 SEHNR and CDR2 FQNEAQ come from the germline V gene (reference sequence). This CDR3 is built from 17 residues. V trimming: 4 bases; J trimming: 7 bases; junction bases outside the gene matches: 10. CDR3 in DNA: TGTGCCAGCAGCTCCGGACTAGCGGGGGGGCCAGGCGGGACCCAGTACTTC. Protein product: CASSSGLAGGPGGTQYF.

A few counts support this clonotype. The rearrangement uses TRBV5-4 and TRBJ2-1; D not resolved. The V gene lost 3 bases and the J gene lost 8 bases, with 12 bases spanning the gap. The CDR3 has 13 amino acids. Germline CDR1 reads SGHNT; CDR2 reads YYREEE (reference sequence). CDR3 in DNA: TGTGCCAGCAGCTCCATTGTAAGTGATGAGCAGTTCTTC. Protein product: CASSSIVSDEQFF.

This clonotype showed up just a few times. The chain recombines TRBV18 with TRBJ2-3; D gene uncertain. The CDR3 totals 12 residues. Per the germline V gene, CDR1 is KGHSH and CDR2 is LQKENI. V lost 6 bases to trimming and J lost 5 bases, with 9 bases between them. CDR3 residues: CASSPPGDTQYF. The CDR3 DNA reads TGTGCCAGCTCCCCCCCGGGAGATACGCAGTATTTT.

In its sample, this clonotype was seen many times. The germline gene is not matched at one end of the junction; a read error may be the cause. The rearrangement links TRBV12-3 or TRBV12-4 to TRBJ2-7, with D maybe TRBD2 (6 bases). There are 11 residues in the CDR3. Written as DNA, the CDR3 is TGTGCCAGCAGCTCCTCCGGGACTTCCTTCTTC. This translates into CASSSSGTSFF.

This clonotype came up a few times. V usage is TRBV7-2 and J usage is TRBJ2-2; tentative D call: TRBD2 (6 bases). From germline, CDR1 is SGHTA and CDR2 FQGNSA. Deletions cut 0 bases from V and 3 bases from J, with 14 bases between. This CDR3 region has 17 residues. The chain's CDR3 is CASSLAGTRLYTGELFF. CDR3 DNA sequence: TGTGCCAGCAGCTTAGCGGGGACTCGACTTTACACCGGGGAGCTGTTTTTT.

There are many counts of this clonotype. The chain links TRBV29-1 to TRBJ2-7, with D hard to call. Trimming removed 6 bases from V and 3 bases from J, with 18 bases in between. Per germline, CDR1 SQVTM and CDR2 ANQGSEA. The CDR3 length is 14 residues. The DNA for the CDR3 is TGCAGCGTCCTACGGACGACGAGGATCTACGAGCAGTACTTC. Protein product: CSVLRTTRIYEQYF.

The V and J genes are TRBV3-1 and TRBJ1-2; possibly TRBD1 for D (6 bases). The CDR3 is 15 residues long. CDR1 LGHDT and CDR2 YNNKEL come from the germline V gene (reference sequence). Trimming removed 0 bases from V and 6 bases from J, with 14 bases in between. The CDR3 region is CASSQDRPGDHGYTF. Written as DNA, the CDR3 is TGTGCCAGCAGCCAAGATCGCCCAGGGGATCATGGCTACACCTTC.

V usage is TRBV7-3 and J usage is TRBJ2-3; D gene ambiguous. This CDR3 is 14 amino acids long. The V end was cut by 2 bases, the J end by 1 base, with 7 bases between. Germline V gene lookup returns CDR1 SGHTA and CDR2 FQGTGA. CDR3 nucleotides: TGTGCCAGCAGCTTAGGGTTCGGCACAGATACGCAGTATTTT. This codes for CASSLGFGTDTQYF.

This clonotype was counted at least ten times. The chain has TRBV7-2 and TRBJ2-5; TRBD2 aligns across 9 bases. The CDR3 is 14 amino acids. V dropped 1 base and J dropped 7; count of bases not matched to a gene: 4. CDR1 is SGHTA and CDR2 is FQGNSA in the germline V gene. The CDR3 here is CASSLEVLAGTQYF. As DNA, the CDR3 is TGTGCCAGCAGCTTAGAGGTACTAGCGGGGACCCAGTACTTC.

This clonotype was detected ten times or more. J is TRBJ1-5 and V is TRBV6-5; tentative D call: TRBD1 (5 bases). The V and J ends lost 2 bases and 0 bases respectively, with 8 bases between them. The length of the CDR3 is 15 residues. Germline V CDR1 and CDR2: MNHEY, SVGAGI. The CDR3 region is CASSYDSYSNQPQHF. CDR3 coding DNA: TGTGCCAGCAGTTACGACAGCTATAGCAATCAGCCCCAGCATTTT.

In its sample, this clonotype was seen many times. The chain is built from TRBV7-6 and TRBJ2-3, with 7 bases matching TRBD2. Germline lookup yields CDR1 SGHVS and CDR2 FNYEAQ. CDR3 length equals 15 residues. V shed 5 bases, J shed 1 base, and the junction held 6 bases outside the gene matches. The CDR3 loop reads CASSPRSGGTDTQYF. Here the CDR3 DNA reads TGTGCCAGCAGCCCCCGGAGCGGGGGCACAGATACGCAGTATTTT.

The rearrangement links TRBV12-3 or TRBV12-4 to TRBJ1-4, with D unresolved. CDR3 length: 15 residues. With 4 bases removed from V and 8 bases from J, the gap between germline ends came to 17 bases. CDR3 DNA sequence: TGTGCCAGCAGTTCCCTTCACAGAAAGAGGGAAAAACTGTTTTTT. Protein sequence: CASSSLHRKREKLFF.